The 29 T cell receptor beta chains listed next were all sequenced from one sample in a study of T cells in Graves' hyperthyroidism and ophthalmopathy (dated by TCRdb to between 2018 and 2020). The library was built by means of multiplex PCR. Sequencing was performed on an Illumina HiSeq 2000. The TCR beta CDR3 regions were amplified from RNA transcripts. A first-round RT-PCR of the TCR CDR3 used the HTBI primer set with the Qiagen OneStep RT-PCR kit. TCRdb trimmed public reads at Q25 via fastp, called clones via MiXCR and kept in-frame beta chains. Here each entry gathers all rows of one CDR3 protein and keeps the most common genes and DNA. The sample table records nearly 750,000 distinct CDR3 sequences; approximately 36% of these occur just once. Around 29% of the sample is in the top ten clones. The sequencing sample was made of blood. Source of these receptors: a middle-aged woman with Graves' hyperthyroidism.

This clonotype was detected only once. The chain links TRBV19 to TRBJ1-1; the D is unclear. CDR3 length equals 14 residues. From germline, CDR1 is LNHDA and CDR2 SQIVND (reference sequence). Trimming shortened V by 0 bases and J by 1 base, and 6 bases separated the two germline ends. The CDR3 coding sequence is TGTGCCAGTAGTATAGATTCCCCGAACACTGAAGCTTTCTTT. Translating it yields CASSIDSPNTEAFF.

In its sample, this clonotype was seen many times. The rearrangement joins TRBV15 to TRBJ1-2, with TRBD1 as a possible D gene (6 bases). Germline CDR1 reads LNHNV; CDR2 reads YYDKDF (reference sequence). The CDR3 runs 14 residues. V lost 1 base and J lost 8, with 14 bases in between. The DNA of the CDR3 is TGTGCCACCAGCAGAGGCCCTCAGGGGAGCGGCTACACCTTC. It translates to CATSRGPQGSGYTF.

This clonotype has ten or more counts. The rearrangement joins TRBV10-3 to TRBJ2-7, with a weak D call TRBD2 (5 bases). CDR1 ENHRY and CDR2 SYGVKD come from the germline V gene. The V end was cut by 0 bases, the J end by 1 base, with 19 bases between. This CDR3 is built from 18 residues. The CDR3 loop reads CAISESTRWVEESYEQYF. The DNA of the CDR3 is TGTGCCATCAGTGAGTCGACTCGGTGGGTGGAGGAGTCCTACGAGCAGTACTTC.

This chain joins TRBV10-1 and TRBJ1-2; D may be TRBD1 (6 bases). The CDR3 contains 14 residues. The germline V gene has CDR1 WNHNN and CDR2 SYGVQD (reference sequence). The ends were cut back, 3 bases at V and 4 bases at J, with 12 bases in the middle. This chain's CDR3 is CASSDFRGSYGYTF. DNA of the CDR3: TGCGCCAGCAGTGACTTCAGGGGATCCTATGGCTACACCTTC.

This clonotype has only a few counts. This chain uses TRBV6-5 with TRBJ2-2; weak D call: TRBD1 (5 bases). The germline gives CDR1 MNHEY, CDR2 SVGAGI. The CDR3 is 17 amino acids. With 5 bases removed from V and 0 bases from J, the gap between germline ends came to 16 bases. CDR3 coding DNA: TGTGCCAGCAGTACCCCGTACGACAGCACGAACACCGGGGAGCTGTTTTTT. Residues: CASSTPYDSTNTGELFF.

Note on this clonotype: One end of the junction fails to match germline, which may point to a read error. The chain uses TRBV7-9 and TRBJ1-1; unclear D gene. Germline-derived CDR1 and CDR2 are SEHNR and FQNEAQ (reference sequence). CDR3 length: 17 residues. The CDR3 DNA reads TGCGCCAGCAGCCAAGAGTCCTTCGAGAGATTGAACACTGAAGCTTTCTTT. Its protein is CASSQESFERLNTEAFF.

The chain joins TRBV6-5 to TRBJ1-6; D is ambiguous. Trimming stripped 0 bases from V and 9 bases from J, with 12 bases between. Germline V gene sequence: CDR1 MNHEY, CDR2 SVGAGI. The CDR3 extends over 15 amino acids. CDR3 in DNA: TGTGCCAGCAGTTACTCGCCAGGCGGCGGTTCACCCCTCCACTTT. It yields the protein CASSYSPGGGSPLHF.

This clonotype has more than one count but fewer than ten. The V gene is TRBV7-2, the J gene TRBJ2-5; D gene ambiguous. The germline V gene encodes CDR1 SGHTA and CDR2 FQGNSA. Trimming took off 2 bases at V and 4 bases at J, with 5 bases between the two ends. The CDR3 contains 12 residues. The CDR3 is CASSLTVETQYF. CDR3 nucleotides: TGTGCCAGCAGCTTAACAGTAGAGACCCAGTACTTC.

J is TRBJ2-5 and V is TRBV20-1; 10 positions agree with TRBD2. V shed 7 bases and J 3 bases; nucleotides not matched to a gene: 8. Germline V lookup: CDR1 DFQATT, CDR2 SNEGSKA (reference sequence). The CDR3 has 14 residues. The CDR3 region is CSEPILAGEETQYF. The CDR3 DNA sequence: TGCAGTGAGCCAATTCTAGCGGGGGAAGAGACCCAGTACTTC.

This clonotype has at least ten counts. The gene calls are TRBV20-1 and TRBJ1-2; 7 nucleotides agree with TRBD1. The CDR3 contains 11 residues. The junction had 1 base not matched to a gene; V was cut back by 5 bases and J by 4 bases. The germline CDR1 and CDR2 sequences are DFQATT and SNEGSKA (reference sequence). The CDR3: CSAGDSYGYTF. DNA of the CDR3: TGCAGTGCTGGGGACAGCTATGGCTACACCTTC.

DNA of the CDR3: TGTGCCAGCAGCCCAAACGGACCGAATGAGCAGTTCTTC. Translated: CASSPNGPNEQFF. The V and J genes are TRBV9 and TRBJ2-1; D call uncertain. Between the trimmed V and J ends, which lost 4 bases and 7 bases, there was a span of 12 bases. The CDR3 extends over 13 amino acids. In germline, CDR1 is SGDLS, CDR2 YYNGEE.

This rearrangement joins TRBV28 to TRBJ1-1, with D possibly matching TRBD1 (6 bases). The V gene lost 3 bases and the J gene lost 3 bases, with 23 bases spanning the gap. Germline CDR1 is MDHEN and CDR2 is SYDVKM. The length of the CDR3 is 18 residues. The CDR3 nucleotides are TGTGCCAGCAGTTTGGTCTGGGGACTCAGGGAGGGGGACACTGAAGCTTTCTTT. Residues: CASSLVWGLREGDTEAFF.

Turning to this clonotype: A much bigger clone sits one base away, suggesting this may be a read error. This chain links TRBV29-1 with TRBJ2-7, with D unresolved. CDR1 is SQVTM and CDR2 is ANQGSEA in the germline V gene. V was shortened by 5 bases and J by 3 bases, with 11 bases between the two germline ends. This CDR3 contains 12 residues. In nucleotides, the CDR3 is TGCAGCGTTCAAACAGCTCTCTACGAGCAGTACTTC. Its translation is CSVQTALYEQYF.

In this sample, this clonotype turned up a few times. This rearrangement joins TRBV6-6 to TRBJ2-7; possible D gene TRBD1, 5 bases. The CDR3 loop spans 12 amino acids. V was pared by 9 bases and J by 2 bases, with 11 bases between. Germline V gene lookup returns CDR1 MNHNY and CDR2 SVGAGI (reference sequence). The DNA for the CDR3 is TGTGCCAGTGGGGCAGGGCCCTACGAGCAGTACTTC. Protein product: CASGAGPYEQYF.

This clonotype appeared many times. This chain joins TRBV7-2 and TRBJ2-7; possible D gene TRBD2, 6 bases. Germline CDR1 is SGHTA and CDR2 is FQGNSA. The CDR3 has 15 amino acids. The ends were cut back, 5 bases at V and 0 bases at J, with 14 bases in the middle. CDR3 bases: TGTGCCAGCAGCCTGCCTGGGACTGGCTCCTACGAGCAGTACTTC. The encoded protein is CASSLPGTGSYEQYF.

Only a few counts were recorded for this clonotype. The rearrangement uses TRBV12-3 or TRBV12-4 and TRBJ1-2; possibly TRBD1 for D (6 bases). Trimming shortened V by 5 bases and J by 3 bases, and 16 bases separated the two germline ends. The CDR3 has 15 residues. The CDR3 region has the DNA TGTGCCAGCAGTGAAGGAACAGGGTGGGACTATGGCTACACCTTC. It encodes CASSEGTGWDYGYTF.

Concerning this clonotype itself: The junction shows a germline mismatch at one end, possibly a read error. J is TRBJ2-2 and V is TRBV5-4, with 10 bases that match TRBD2. Germline V gene sequence: CDR1 SGHNT, CDR2 YYREEE (reference sequence). This CDR3 comprises 17 residues. In DNA, the CDR3 is TGCGCCAGCAGCTTGCCCTCCTTACTAGCGGGATCCGGGGAGCTGTTTTTT. The encoded protein is CASSLPSLLAGSGELFF.

This clonotype has more than one count but fewer than ten. The V gene is TRBV2, the J gene TRBJ1-5; D is possibly TRBD1 (5 bases). The CDR3 runs 16 residues. The germline V gene encodes CDR1 SNHLY and CDR2 FYNNEI. The ends were cut back, 6 bases at V and 0 bases at J, with 15 bases in the middle. The CDR3 DNA is TGTGCCAGCAGCGGCGATACAGGTTATAGCAATCAGCCCCAGCATTTT. It codes for CASSGDTGYSNQPQHF.

This chain uses TRBV6-1 with TRBJ1-4; no reliable D call. V was pared by 6 bases and J by 17 bases, with 25 bases between. The CDR3 spans 14 residues. Germline CDR1 is MNHNS and CDR2 is SASEGT. The CDR3 DNA sequence: TGTGCCAGCAGCCGAGGAGGGCCCAACACGAGCTGTTTTTTT. The encoded protein is CASSRGGPNTSCFF.

Of note for this clonotype: A much larger clone lies a single base off, so this may be a read error. Because the CDR3 is missing its conserved closing phenylalanine or tryptophan, this is likely a read error. The rearrangement joins TRBV13 to TRBJ1-1; D gene uncertain. Trimming shortened V by 4 bases and J by 2 bases, and 5 bases separated the two germline ends. This CDR3 has 12 amino acids. Germline CDR1 reads PRHDT; CDR2 reads FYEKMQ (reference sequence). CDR3 bases: TGTGCCAGCAGCTCCATAAACACTGAAGCTTTCTCT. As protein: CASSSINTEAFS.

This clonotype was picked up a small number of times. The rearrangement links TRBV29-1 to TRBJ1-5, with D possibly matching TRBD1 (6 bases). The CDR3 loop spans 15 amino acids. The V end was cut by 0 bases, the J end by 7 bases, with 16 bases between. In germline, CDR1 is SQVTM, CDR2 ANQGSEA. The CDR3 region has the DNA TGCAGCGTTGAAGAAGAGAGGGAGGGGGGACAGCCCCAGCATTTT. It translates to CSVEEEREGGQPQHF.

The sample holds many counts of this clonotype. The chain links TRBV7-9 to TRBJ1-5; 7 nucleotides align to TRBD1. V lost 6 bases, J lost 5 bases, and 7 bases stayed unmatched. This CDR3 has 14 residues. Germline lookup yields CDR1 SEHNR and CDR2 FQNEAQ (reference sequence). The CDR3 DNA is TGTGCCAGCAGACAAGGGGGCCAGGATCAGCCCCAGCATTTT. Translation: CASRQGGQDQPQHF.

The V gene is TRBV2, the J gene TRBJ1-2, with TRBD1 identical over 9 bases. J was trimmed by 6 bases and V by 6 bases; bases with no gene match: 11. Germline loops: CDR1 SNHLY, CDR2 FYNNEI. The CDR3 totals 15 residues. This CDR3 reads CASSMAGQGLHGYTF. CDR3 sequence (DNA): TGTGCCAGCAGCATGGCGGGACAGGGCTTGCATGGCTACACCTTC.

This clonotype has only a few counts. The gene calls are TRBV29-1 and TRBJ1-1; no firm D call. The CDR3 covers 14 residues. V shed 4 bases and J shed 3 bases, with 15 bases lying between them. Germline V lookup: CDR1 SQVTM, CDR2 ANQGSEA. The CDR3 DNA is TGCAGCGTTGTGAAGGTGGACCTCGACACTGAAGCTTTCTTT. Translation: CSVVKVDLDTEAFF.

This clonotype was counted many times. The rearrangement joins TRBV2 to TRBJ2-2; D is undetermined. The CDR3 length is 15 residues. Deletions cut 7 bases from V and 5 bases from J, with 17 bases between. Germline CDR1 reads SNHLY; CDR2 reads FYNNEI. Here the CDR3 reads CASIRTILGTGELFF. In DNA form, the CDR3 reads TGTGCCAGCATCCGCACCATATTGGGGACCGGGGAGCTGTTTTTT.

This clonotype was seen repeatedly, ten times or more. The V gene is TRBV2, the J gene TRBJ1-6; the D gene is possibly TRBD1 (5 bases). V lost 6 bases and J lost 7, with 16 bases in between. This CDR3 is built from 15 residues. Germline values: CDR1 SNHLY, CDR2 FYNNEI. Here the CDR3 reads CASSRTWNGNSPLHF. The CDR3 region has the DNA TGTGCCAGCAGCCGGACATGGAATGGGAATTCACCCCTCCACTTT.

The chain is built from TRBV7-9 and TRBJ2-5, with D perhaps TRBD2 (6 bases). CDR1 SEHNR and CDR2 FQNEAQ come from the germline V gene (reference sequence). Deletions cut 8 bases from V and 5 bases from J, with 21 bases between. The CDR3 spans 15 residues. The CDR3 is CASSNPSWGVETQYF. DNA of the CDR3: TGTGCCAGCTCCAACCCCTCTTGGGGGGTGGAGACCCAGTACTTC.

V gene TRBV7-9 combines with J gene TRBJ2-7; perhaps TRBD2 as D (7 bases). This CDR3 spans 14 amino acids. Germline V lookup: CDR1 SEHNR, CDR2 FQNEAQ (reference sequence). V dropped 3 bases and J dropped 3 bases, with 12 bases sitting between them. The CDR3 region is CASSFAGGHYEQYF. CDR3 bases: TGTGCCAGCAGCTTTGCCGGGGGGCACTACGAGCAGTACTTC. Full variable domain (remainder filled in from reference TRBV7-9 and TRBJ2-7): DTGVSQNPRHKITKRGQNVTFRCDPISEHNRLYWYRQTLGQGPEFLTYFQNEAQLEKSRLLSDRFSAERPKGSFSTLEIQRTEQGDSAMYLCASSFAGGHYEQYFGPGTRLTVT.

A few counts support this clonotype. This chain links TRBV20-1 with TRBJ2-5; TRBD2 matches at 13 bases. Per the germline V gene, CDR1 is DFQATT and CDR2 is SNEGSKA (reference sequence). This CDR3 comprises 15 residues. Trimming took 6 bases from V and 3 from J; bases not matched to a gene: 7. This CDR3 is CSAELGLAGKETQYF. DNA of the CDR3: TGCAGTGCAGAGCTGGGACTAGCGGGGAAAGAGACCCAGTACTTC.